One sample yielded the 17 T cell receptor beta chains listed below, sequenced in a study of regulatory T cells in long-lasting Graves disease. To make TCR beta libraries, researchers used iRepertoire HTBI primers and Arm-PCR of CDR3 regions. TCRdb processed the multiplex PCR reads anew with MiXCR; each CDR3 protein has one entry. The sample consists of 310,000 or so distinct CDR3 sequences, 20% to 25% of them appearing once. Sample time point: persistent/refractory GD, antithyroid drugs over 5 years with positive TRAb. RNA extracted from PBMCs served as the sequencing template. Sequences were derived from peripheral blood mononuclear cells (PBMCs), sampled when the disease was refractory, from a patient treated with antithyroid drugs. The receptors originated from a female donor with Graves disease.

The chain couples TRBV2 to TRBJ2-7; 8 bases map to TRBD1. The trim removed 4 bases at V and 5 bases at J, leaving 10 bases unmatched. The CDR3 consists of 15 residues. CDR1 is SNHLY, CDR2 FYNNEI, per germline. DNA for the CDR3: TGTGCCAGCAGTGTACGACAGGGGATGGGCCACGAGCAGTACTTC. As protein: CASSVRQGMGHEQYF.

This rearrangement joins TRBV4-1 to TRBJ1-4; 7 bases line up with TRBD1. V was pared by 3 bases and J by 4 bases, with 5 bases of the junction left unmatched. CDR1 is MGHRA and CDR2 is YSYEKL in the germline V gene. The CDR3 length is 15 residues. The CDR3 protein is CASSHRTGDNEKLFF. CDR3 bases: TGCGCCAGCAGCCACCGAACAGGGGATAATGAAAAACTGTTTTTT.

This clonotype was observed at least ten times. The chain has TRBV3-1 and TRBJ1-2; D not certain. Trimming left V 0 bases short and J 4 bases short, with 12 bases between. CDR1 is LGHDT and CDR2 is YNNKEL in the germline V gene (reference sequence). CDR3 length: 15 amino acids. The CDR3 bases are TGTGCCAGCAGCCAAGATATTGGCGGCTCCTATGGCTACACCTTC. Its protein is CASSQDIGGSYGYTF.

This clonotype has a handful of counts. The chain joins TRBV5-5 to TRBJ1-1; D remains ambiguous. The CDR3 is 14 amino acids. The V end lost 0 bases, the J end lost 8 bases, and 14 bases lay between the germline ends. CDR1 and CDR2 (germline): SGHKS, YYEKEE (reference sequence). CDR3 coding DNA: TGTGCCAGCAGCTTGGAAGGGTCGCCGCTGGAAGCTTTCTTT. This gives the protein CASSLEGSPLEAFF.

The table lists this clonotype with many counts. The rearrangement joins TRBV12-3 or TRBV12-4 to TRBJ2-7; no reliable D call. With 2 bases removed from V and 3 bases from J, the gap between germline ends came to 14 bases. The CDR3 has 15 amino acids. The CDR3 is CASSLINRKGYEQYF. In DNA, the CDR3 is TGTGCCAGCAGTTTAATAAATCGTAAGGGCTACGAGCAGTACTTC.

This clonotype was counted between two and nine times. The rearrangement links TRBV30 to TRBJ1-6, with no clear D. CDR1 GTSNPN and CDR2 SVGIG come from the germline V gene (reference sequence). The ends were cut back, 2 bases at V and 15 bases at J, with 14 bases in the middle. This CDR3 region has 12 residues. CDR3 amino acids: CAWSSGRALLHF. CDR3 in DNA: TGTGCCTGGAGTAGTGGGCGAGCTCTCCTCCACTTT. Full variable domain (outside the CDR3, taken from reference TRBV30 and TRBJ1-6): SQTIHQWPATLVQPVGSPLSLECTVEGTSNPNLYWYRQAAGRGLQLLFYSVGIGQISSEVPQNLSASRPQDRQFILSSKKLLLSDSGFYLCAWSSGRALLHFGNGTRLTVT.

This clonotype occurred a few times. This chain links TRBV7-9 with TRBJ1-4; D might be TRBD1 (5 bases). Trimming removed 5 bases at V and 8 bases at J, with 15 bases between. The CDR3 sequence is 14 residues long. Germline loops: CDR1 SEHNR, CDR2 FQNEAQ (reference sequence). In DNA form, the CDR3 reads TGTGCCAGCAGCCCTCAGGGTTGGGAAGAAAAACTGTTTTTT. Its protein product is CASSPQGWEEKLFF.

The chain uses TRBV14 and TRBJ2-7; 8 nucleotides align to TRBD2. This CDR3 is built from 14 residues. The germline V gene encodes CDR1 SGHDN and CDR2 FVKESK. With 4 bases clipped from V and 3 bases from J, the junction kept 5 bases outside the gene matches. The CDR3 reads CASSLVAGNYEQYF. CDR3 DNA sequence: TGTGCCAGCAGCCTAGTAGCGGGAAACTACGAGCAGTACTTC.

This clonotype was recorded a few times. This chain links TRBV3-1 with TRBJ2-7; TRBD1 matches 7 bases. The CDR3 spans 14 residues. After removal of 6 bases from V and 1 base from J, the junction contained 6 bases not matched to a gene. Germline V gene lookup returns CDR1 LGHDT and CDR2 YNNKEL (reference sequence). The CDR3 reads CASRPRDRSYEQYF. The CDR3 coding sequence is TGTGCCAGCAGACCCCGGGACAGATCCTACGAGCAGTACTTC.

A few counts support this clonotype. The chain uses TRBV24-1 and TRBJ2-4; TRBD2 is a possible D gene (6 bases). V lost 6 bases and J 6 bases, leaving 14 bases between the germline ends. The CDR3 loop spans 14 amino acids. Per germline, CDR1 KGHDR and CDR2 SFDVKD. This CDR3 is CATSSTGARNIQYF. CDR3 nucleotides: TGTGCCACCAGTTCTACGGGAGCGAGAAACATTCAGTACTTC.

This clonotype was seen a few times. The chain couples TRBV5-6 to TRBJ2-6; possibly TRBD1 or TRBD2 for D (5 bases each). The CDR3 is made up of 15 amino acids. V was pared by 1 base and J by 4 bases, with 9 bases between. CDR1 is SGHDT, CDR2 YYEEEE, per germline. The CDR3 nucleotides are TGTGCCAGCAGCTTGCGAGGGGTGGGGGCCAACGTCCTGACTTTC. Encoded protein: CASSLRGVGANVLTF.

This clonotype was found a few times. The V and J genes are TRBV11-3 and TRBJ1-5; 7 nucleotides line up with TRBD1. The CDR3 loop spans 17 amino acids. Losses at the gene ends were 5 bases for V and 2 bases for J; bases not matched to a gene: 12. Germline loops: CDR1 SGHNT, CDR2 YENEEA. The CDR3 here is CASSLTQGGRGNQPQHF. As DNA, the CDR3 is TGTGCCAGCAGCCTTACTCAGGGGGGAAGGGGCAATCAGCCCCAGCATTTT.

This clonotype has more than one count but fewer than ten. This chain joins TRBV19 and TRBJ2-5; the D is unclear. Trimming shortened V by 10 bases and J by 1 base, and 13 bases separated the two germline ends. The CDR3 has 13 residues. Germline V gene sequence: CDR1 LNHDA, CDR2 SQIVND (reference sequence). CDR3 in DNA: TGTGCCACCTCAATCGGCTTCCAAGAGACCCAGTACTTC. Translating gives CATSIGFQETQYF.

J is TRBJ2-5 and V is TRBV7-9; TRBD2 agrees at 7 bases. Looked up from germline, CDR1 is SEHNR and CDR2 is FQNEAQ (reference sequence). CDR3 length: 14 residues. The ends lost 5 bases at V and 5 bases at J; junction bases unmatched: 8. CDR3 region: CASSTERGAETQYF. CDR3 coding DNA: TGTGCCAGCAGCACGGAGCGGGGCGCGGAGACCCAGTACTTC.

This clonotype was seen only a few times. Possible read error: a much larger clone is one base away. The chain links TRBV12-3 or TRBV12-4 to TRBJ2-7, with TRBD1 matching over 7 bases. V was pared by 5 bases and J by 5 bases, with 6 bases of the junction left unmatched. The CDR3 has 13 amino acids. The DNA for the CDR3 is TGTGCCAGCAGTGTTCAGGGGGTGGACGAGCAGTACTTC. Its protein product is CASSVQGVDEQYF.

Note on this clonotype: A read error is possible here, since a much larger clone lies one base away. The V call is TRBV29-1, the J call TRBJ2-7; D unresolved. Looked up from germline, CDR1 is SQVTM and CDR2 is ANQGSEA. V was cut by 2 bases and J by 1 base, with 3 bases left in between. This CDR3 has 11 amino acids. Here the CDR3 reads CSVEQSYEQYF. DNA for the CDR3: TGCAGCGTTGAACAGTCCTACGAGCAGTACTTC.

This clonotype was counted ten times or more. This chain connects TRBV28 to TRBJ1-4; a possible D gene is TRBD1 (5 bases). Trimming removed 5 bases from V and 10 bases from J, with 14 bases in between. CDR3 length equals 13 residues. Germline assignment: CDR1 MDHEN and CDR2 SYDVKM. This chain's CDR3 is CASSPPGGAKLFF. For the CDR3, the DNA is TGTGCCAGCAGTCCCCCTGGGGGAGCAAAACTGTTTTTT.